This T cell receptor beta chain was found in a study of regulatory T cells in long-lasting Graves disease. Documented time point: persistent/refractory GD, antithyroid drugs over 5 years with positive TRAb. PBMC-derived RNA was used for the TCR library. Patients were from an endocrinology department in Xi'an, China. CDR3-region Arm-PCR and iRepertoire HTBI primers produced the TCR beta libraries. TCRdb redid the calling of the multiplex PCR reads with MiXCR, one entry per CDR3 protein. This table holds 600,000 to 800,000 distinct CDR3 sequences, 30% found once. The CDR3 length is 15 residues. The V gene's germline CDR1 is MNHNS and CDR2 SASEGT. V gave up 3 bases and J gave up 2 bases, with 14 bases separating them.

The chain has TRBV6-1 and TRBJ2-7; no clear D gene. The input for sequencing was peripheral blood mononuclear cells (PBMCs), taken when the disease was refractory, from a patient treated with antithyroid drugs. This TCR was sampled from a female donor with Graves disease. The CDR3 DNA reads as TGTGCCAGCAGTGACCCTCTGGACGGTGCCTACGAGCAGTACTTC. Its translation: CASSDPLDGAYEQYF.